This T cell receptor beta chain came from a study of T cell responses to AZD1222 COVID-19 vaccine. Germline V CDR1 and CDR2: SGHVS, FQNEAQ. The CDR3 spans 13 residues. V was cut by 1 base and J by 5 bases, with 9 bases left in between. Broader study findings: Close to half of spike-specific TCRs reportedly recognize unmutated variant regions.

As to this clone: What it binds is unknown.

TCRdb's table, derived via immunoSEQ multiplex PCR, lists solely in-frame clones and lacks some. This table has roughly 130,000 clones, 91% appearing once. This TCR came from an adult in good health. The chain couples TRBV7-8 to TRBJ2-7; no clear D gene. The sample here was peripheral blood, taken on day 0 of AZD1222 vaccination. CDR3 DNA sequence: TGTGCCAGCAGCTTAGTCGATGAGCACGAGCAGTACTTC. This translates into CASSLVDEHEQYF.